This T cell receptor beta chain comes out of a study of blood T cell repertoires in COVID-19. Whole-study context: T cells, B-cell-depleted T cells, or PBMCs provided the cDNA or gDNA that served as material.

Original handling: The authors estimated nucleated cell counts from reference gene primer amplification. Assay: immunoSEQ multiplex PCR; the TCRdb copy retains only in-frame clones and omits some. V and J calls and clone size are given by that table; D and trimming were obtained from the DNA. The sample consists of fewer than 150,000 clones, roughly 83% of them appearing once. In germline, CDR1 is SGHNT, CDR2 YENEEA. With V trimmed by 5 bases and J by 5 bases, 3 bases remained unmatched. The CDR3 sequence is 13 residues long. The chain combines TRBV11-3 with TRBJ2-5, with TRBD1 matching 9 bases. The sequencing input was peripheral blood. The clonotype was recovered from a woman in her forties or fifties with acute or convalescent COVID-19. CDR3 loop: CASSPGQGETQYF. CDR3 coding DNA: TGTGCCAGCAGCCCTGGACAGGGGGAGACCCAGTACTTC.